Here is one T cell receptor beta chain with its context. Original processing methods: Reference gene primer amplification gave nucleated cell count estimates. Profiling relied on immunoSEQ multiplex PCR, and the TCRdb table lists in-frame clones only, not all of them. The V and J calls and clone size were taken over from that table, and D and trimming were inferred from the DNA. Of approximately 74,000 clones listed, roughly 80% were seen once; the top ten hold roughly 4.8%. The record originates from a study of blood T cell repertoires in COVID-19. The trim removed 0 bases at V and 4 bases at J, leaving 8 bases unmatched. Per germline, CDR1 GTSNPN and CDR2 SVGIG (reference sequence). CDR3 length: 16 residues.

This receptor was obtained from an elderly woman with active or convalescent COVID-19. This chain links TRBV30 with TRBJ1-4; TRBD1 agrees at 7 bases. The sample taken for sequencing was peripheral blood. The CDR3 DNA sequence: TGTGCCTGGAGTGTACTTGGGGACAGAAGTAATGAAAAACTGTTTTTT. This sequence encodes CAWSVLGDRSNEKLFF.